Sequencing of this TCR beta chain was carried out in a study of blood T cells in healthy people across ages. Overall study: Every two T cells gave about one barcoded beta molecule via template switching.

This clonotype was detected ten times or more. Per germline, CDR1 SQVTM and CDR2 ANQGSEA. The CDR3 spans 13 residues. V was pared by 6 bases and J by 7 bases, with 11 bases of the junction left unmatched. Around 9.4 milliliters was the volume of peripheral blood drawn from each donor. The authors ran a second PCR of 7 to 11 cycles using a sample-barcoded 5' primer and a J-beta primer mix. TCRdb ran MiXCR on the 5' RACE reads and lists one entry per CDR3 protein. The sample consists of about 780,000 distinct CDR3 sequences, more than 35% of them appearing once. The sample consisted of blood. V gene TRBV29-1 combines with J gene TRBJ2-7; 8 bases map to TRBD2. The receptor comes from a man older than 75 in good health. The CDR3 DNA reads as TGCAGCGTGAGGCGGGAGGTCTCCTCAGAGCAGTACTTC. Translation gives CSVRREVSSEQYF.